This is a list of T cell receptor beta chains from one sample in a study of cytomegalovirus exposure and HLA in healthy donors. Method: immunoSEQ multiplex PCR; TCRdb's copy keeps in-frame clones and lacks some. Counted here are about 130,000 clones, around 83% occurring once; the ten biggest clones make up less than 3%. Sequenced: PBMCs. The origin of the receptors is a middle-aged man in good health and CMV-seronegative. CDR3s include the opening cysteine and the closing phenylalanine or tryptophan. The D gene is left open where the match is weak. The listing skips clone size in some rows; elsewhere it reads once, few, many or a size class.

>TRBV6-1|.|TRBJ1-2|.
CASSESRAGFDYGYTF
TGTGCCAGCAGTGAGAGCAGGGCGGGATTTGACTATGGCTACACCTTC
>TRBV14|.|TRBJ1-1|.
CASSQGLLPFF
TGTGCCAGCAGCCAAGGGCTGTTACCTTTCTTT
>TRBV10-3|.|TRBJ1-4|.
CAISDRATNEKLFF
TGTGCCATCAGTGACAGGGCAACTAATGAAAAACTGTTTTTT
>TRBV29-1|.|TRBJ2-5|TRBD1
CSVEDPRTGGIETQYF
TGCAGCGTTGAAGATCCTCGCACAGGGGGAATAGAGACCCAGTACTTC
>TRBV20-1|.|TRBJ1-2|TRBD1
CSARTGPLYTF
TGCAGTGCGCGGACAGGGCCCCTCTACACCTTC
>TRBV29-1|.|TRBJ2-5|.
CSVDGGLGIGKETQYF
TGCAGCGTTGACGGGGGTCTTGGGATAGGAAAAGAGACCCAGTACTTC
>TRBV5-1|.|TRBJ1-1|.
CASSGTHRTPNTEAFF
TGCGCCAGCAGCGGAACCCACAGGACACCGAACACTGAAGCTTTCTTT
>TRBV30|once|TRBJ2-1|TRBD2
CAWSPGLDTSGGYNEQFF
TGTGCCTGGAGTCCAGGACTAGACACTAGCGGGGGCTACAATGAGCAGTTCTTC
>TRBV7-2|.|TRBJ2-5|TRBD2
CASSLGKRGGSETQYF
TGTGCCAGCAGCTTAGGAAAGCGGGGGGGCAGTGAGACCCAGTACTTC
>TRBV4-1|.|TRBJ1-2|.
CASSQAPGDYGYTF
TGCGCCAGCAGCCAGGCCCCAGGGGATTATGGCTACACCTTC
>TRBV2|.|TRBJ1-4|TRBD1
CASSAEQGEKLFF
TGTGCCAGCAGTGCGGAACAGGGGGAAAAACTGTTTTTT
>TRBV23-1|once|TRBJ2-7|.
CASREVRQGFSYEQYF
TGCGCCAGCAGAGAAGTAAGGCAGGGCTTCTCCTACGAGCAGTACTTC
>TRBV7-3|.|TRBJ2-1|.
CASSLLGAGDNEQFF
TGTGCCAGCAGCTTACTTGGGGCAGGGGACAATGAGCAGTTCTTC
>TRBV7-9|.|TRBJ2-1|TRBD2
CASSLKIRLAGVVNEQFF
TGTGCCAGCAGCTTAAAAATCCGACTAGCGGGGGTTGTAAATGAGCAGTTCTTC
>TRBV10-3|.|TRBJ2-1|.
CAISDWTASYNEQFF
TGTGCCATCAGTGATTGGACAGCCTCCTACAATGAGCAGTTCTTC
>TRBV4-1|.|TRBJ1-5|.
CASSHRVQQPQHF
TGCGCCAGCAGCCACAGGGTACAACAGCCCCAGCATTTT
>TRBV30|.|TRBJ1-2|TRBD1
CAWSTGGAYYGYTF
TGTGCCTGGAGCACAGGGGGCGCTTACTACGGCTACACCTTC
>TRBV7-9|once|TRBJ2-7|.
CSSTPSLAYEQYF
TGTTCCAGCACCCCTAGTTTGGCCTACGAGCAGTACTTC
>TRBV5-1|.|TRBJ2-6|.
CASSLPDTAGANVLTF
TGCGCCAGCAGCCTACCGGACACGGCTGGGGCCAACGTCCTGACTTTC
>TRBV5-1|.|TRBJ2-7|.
CASSPWPRSYEQYF
TGCGCCAGCAGCCCTTGGCCCCGCTCCTACGAGCAGTACTTC
>TRBV7-9|.|TRBJ1-1|TRBD1
CASSLTGYATEAFF
TGTGCCAGCAGCTTGACAGGGTACGCAACTGAAGCTTTCTTT
>TRBV7-2|once|TRBJ1-1|TRBD1
CASRGLIAGGVRPEAFF
TGTGCCAGCAGGGGACTTATAGCAGGGGGCGTTAGGCCTGAAGCTTTCTTT
>TRBV7-9|.|TRBJ1-1|.
CASSVLPGTPNTEAFF
TGTGCCAGCAGCGTACTACCCGGGACACCGAACACTGAAGCTTTCTTT
>TRBV5-1|.|TRBJ1-2|TRBD1
CASSLVPGQGGGYTF
TGCGCCAGCAGCTTAGTACCCGGACAGGGAGGTGGCTACACCTTC
>TRBV4-1|.|TRBJ1-4|.
CASSQESRIRSRLEKLFF
TGCGCCAGCAGCCAAGAATCCAGGATCCGATCTCGGCTCGAAAAGCTGTTTTTT
>TRBV2|.|TRBJ2-7|TRBD2
CASSEERAGTSYEQYF
TGTGCCAGCAGTGAGGAAAGAGCGGGAACCTCCTACGAGCAGTACTTC
>TRBV5-8|once|TRBJ2-7|.
CASTWPPGHMYEQYF
TGTGCCAGCACCTGGCCCCCGGGACATATGTACGAGCAGTACTTC
>TRBV4-1|few|TRBJ2-1|.
CASKTTFAGRIDEQFF
TGCGCCAGCAAAACAACATTTGCAGGGAGGATCGATGAGCAGTTCTTC
>TRBV5-1|.|TRBJ2-5|.
CASSLPRPKTQYF
TGCGCCAGCAGCTTGCCGAGGCCCAAAACCCAGTACTTC
>TRBV6-1|.|TRBJ2-7|TRBD1
CASSGAGTALTYEQYF
TGTGCCAGCAGTGGGGCCGGGACAGCGCTTACCTACGAGCAGTACTTC
>TRBV25-1|.|TRBJ2-7|TRBD1
CASSGQGRAYEQYF
TGTGCCAGCAGTGGACAGGGAAGAGCCTACGAGCAGTACTTC
>TRBV4-2|.|TRBJ1-3|.
CASSQGPGTGNTIYF
TGTGCCAGCAGCCAAGGGCCGGGGACTGGAAACACCATATATTTT
>TRBV6-1|.|TRBJ1-4|TRBD1
CASIMDRLNEKLFF
TGTGCCAGCATTATGGACAGGTTAAATGAAAAACTGTTTTTT
>TRBV21-1|.|TRBJ2-5|.
CASTPGELAKETQYF
TGTGCCAGCACCCCCGGGGAGCTAGCCAAAGAGACCCAGTACTTC
>TRBV7-6|.|TRBJ2-7|.
CASSLGQVGKQYF
TGTGCCAGCAGCTTAGGACAGGTCGGCAAGCAGTACTTC
>TRBV19|.|TRBJ1-5|TRBD1
CASSQGAPPEQPQHF
TGTGCCAGTAGTCAGGGGGCGCCCCCCGAGCAGCCCCAGCATTTT
>TRBV6-1|.|TRBJ2-5|.
CASSEHTQETQYF
TGTGCCAGCAGCGAACATACACAAGAGACCCAGTACTTC
>TRBV6-5|.|TRBJ1-2|.
CASTQGGNYGYTF
TGTGCCAGCACCCAGGGAGGAAACTATGGCTACACCTTC
>TRBV11-2|.|TRBJ2-7|.
CASSLLERSNYEQYF
TGTGCCAGCAGCTTACTTGAAAGATCTAACTACGAGCAGTACTTC
>TRBV7-9|.|TRBJ2-7|.
CASSLGNSNEQYF
TGTGCCAGCAGCTTAGGCAACTCCAACGAGCAGTACTTC
>TRBV4-1|.|TRBJ2-4|TRBD2
CASSQGLAGGLAKNIQYF
TGCGCCAGCAGCCAAGGGCTAGCGGGGGGACTAGCCAAAAACATTCAGTACTTC
>TRBV7-7|.|TRBJ2-3|TRBD1
CASSLDRADTQYF
TGTGCTAGCAGCTTAGACAGGGCTGATACGCAGTATTTT
>TRBV15|.|TRBJ2-5|.
CATSRDRDLKETQYF
TGTGCCACCAGCAGGGACCGGGACTTGAAAGAGACCCAGTACTTC
>TRBV2|.|TRBJ1-2|TRBD1
CASTSGGYGYTF
TGTGCCAGCACTTCAGGGGGCTATGGCTACACCTTC
>TRBV4-3|.|TRBJ1-1|.
CASSQGRNTEAFF
TGCGCCAGCAGCCAAGGCAGGAACACTGAAGCTTTCTTT
>TRBV2|.|TRBJ2-5|.
CASSSTGWEQYF
TGTGCCAGCAGTTCGACAGGTTGGGAGCAGTACTTC
>TRBV5-1|.|TRBJ2-1|TRBD2
CASSVLAGESYNEQFF
TGCGCCAGCAGCGTTCTAGCGGGGGAGTCCTACAATGAGCAGTTCTTC
>TRBV7-2|.|TRBJ2-5|TRBD2
CASSSGTSGETQYF
TGTGCCAGCAGCTCCGGGACTAGCGGTGAGACCCAGTACTTC
>TRBV29-1|.|TRBJ2-7|TRBD1
CSTGGGQGADEQYF
TGCAGCACCGGAGGTGGGCAGGGGGCTGACGAGCAGTACTTC
>TRBV4-1|.|TRBJ2-1|.
CASSQEFRGALDEQFF
TGCGCCAGCAGCCAAGAATTCCGGGGGGCTCTGGATGAGCAGTTCTTC
>TRBV6-1|.|TRBJ2-5|TRBD2
CASSATSGGETQYF
TGTGCCAGCAGTGCTACTAGCGGGGGAGAGACCCAGTACTTC
>TRBV19|few|TRBJ1-5|.
CASSFALVPGGQPQHF
TGTGCCAGTAGTTTCGCCCTGGTCCCGGGGGGTCAGCCCCAGCATTTT
>TRBV7-9|.|TRBJ2-1|TRBD2
CASSSLAGNEQFF
TGTGCCAGCAGCTCTTTAGCGGGGAATGAGCAGTTCTTC